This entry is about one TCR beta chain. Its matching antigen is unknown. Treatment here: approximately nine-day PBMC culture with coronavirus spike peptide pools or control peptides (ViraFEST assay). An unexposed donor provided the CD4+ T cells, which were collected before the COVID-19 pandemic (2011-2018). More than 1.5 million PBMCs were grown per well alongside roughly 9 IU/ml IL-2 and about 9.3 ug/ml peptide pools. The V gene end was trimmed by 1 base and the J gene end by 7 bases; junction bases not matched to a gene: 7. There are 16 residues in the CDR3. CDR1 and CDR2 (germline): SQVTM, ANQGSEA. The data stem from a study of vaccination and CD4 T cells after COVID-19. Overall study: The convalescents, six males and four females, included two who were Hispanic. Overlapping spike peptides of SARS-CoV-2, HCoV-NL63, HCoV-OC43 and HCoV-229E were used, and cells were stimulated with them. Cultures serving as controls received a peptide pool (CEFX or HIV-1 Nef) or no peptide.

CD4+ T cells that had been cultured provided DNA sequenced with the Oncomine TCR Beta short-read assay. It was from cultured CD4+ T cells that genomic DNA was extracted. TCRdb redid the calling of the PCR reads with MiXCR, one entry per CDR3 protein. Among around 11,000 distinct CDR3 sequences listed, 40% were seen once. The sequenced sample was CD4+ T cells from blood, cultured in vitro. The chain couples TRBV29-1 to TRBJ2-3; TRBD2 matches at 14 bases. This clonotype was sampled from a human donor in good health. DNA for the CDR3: TGCAGCGTTGAAGGAGGACTAGCGGGAGGTTGGTATACGCAGTATTTT. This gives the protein CSVEGGLAGGWYTQYF.